Listed below are T cell receptor beta chains from one sample, sequenced in a study of cytomegalovirus exposure and HLA in healthy donors. TCRdb's table, derived via immunoSEQ multiplex PCR, lists solely in-frame clones and lacks some. The sample consists of 140,000 or so clones, roughly 72% of them appearing once. The sample was PBMCs. The receptors were sampled from a man aged 40-55 years in good health and CMV-seronegative. Each CDR3 is given without its conserved first and last residue. Each record gives: V gene, CDR3 length, CDR3 protein.

V: TRBV2; length: 11; CDR3: ASATRGGHEQY
V: TRBV5-1; length: 12; CDR3: ASSLEQGSSGYT
V: TRBV4-2; length: 11; CDR3: ASSLQGGDRAY
V: TRBV10-3; length: 10; CDR3: AITRTGYGYT
V: TRBV10-3; length: 14; CDR3: AISESGGSGANVLT
V: TRBV9; length: 13; CDR3: ASSASGDRTDTQY
V: TRBV30; length: 12; CDR3: AWGTSGAKNIQY
V: TRBV14; length: 14; CDR3: ASSQVSVSTNEKLF
V: TRBV4-1; length: 14; CDR3: ASSQEPGQGNHEQY
V: TRBV6-1; length: 15; CDR3: ASSEGLQGLYNSPLH
V: TRBV27; length: 13; CDR3: ASSLVGTQLYGYT
V: TRBV21-1; length: 16; CDR3: ASSKYGASGPRPYEQY